This TCR beta chain was identified in a study of cytomegalovirus exposure and HLA in healthy donors. The study, taken as a whole, reports: According to reports, the classifier identified cytomegalovirus status with high specificity and sensitivity.

Of note for this clone: The antigen remains unidentified.

CDR1 MGHRA and CDR2 YSYEKL come from the germline V gene. The V segment lost 3 bases and the J segment 4 bases; nucleotides outside the gene matches: 11. The CDR3 runs 17 residues. The data were produced by immunoSEQ multiplex PCR, yet TCRdb's version contains in-frame clones alone and is incomplete. The sample holds hundreds of thousands of clones, roughly 89% seen once. This TCR came from a woman in her late teens or twenties in good health and CMV-seronegative. Source material: PBMCs. The chain has TRBV4-1 and TRBJ1-5; 8 bases map to TRBD1. In DNA, the CDR3 is TGCGCCAGCAGCCATAGAGGACAGGGTAGTTGGAATCAGCCCCAGCATTTT. It specifies CASSHRGQGSWNQPQHF.